This T cell receptor beta chain was sequenced for a study of shared clonotypes between healthy human individuals (dated by TCRdb to about 2020). Concerning the study at large: A few men and two women, aged 18 to 49 years, made up the cohort. Per donor, three plates each were used for CD4 naive and CD4 memory, two for CD8 naive, and one for CD8 memory. To estimate repertoire size and how much clonotype sharing occurs between individuals, the study deeply sequenced the blood TCR repertoires of a handful of healthy adults. Libraries were prepared and TCR repertoires were sequenced by different laboratories using diverse techniques, in order to increase sequencing depth and limit assay-specific biases. Leukapheresis yielded between about 0.85 and 9.5 billion PBMCs per donor.

The paper as a whole reports these results and caveats: Incomplete sequencing was indicated by rarefaction of sorted-subset datasets, despite the large sequencing depth. Compared with non-shared clonotypes, the clonotypes found in all four sorted-subset donors had higher generation probabilities. Naive subsets generally had larger estimated clonotype richness than memory subsets did. Across four donors, around 5.4% of naive CD4, approximately 4% of naive CD8, around 2.5% of memory CD4, and 0.4% of memory CD8 clonotypes were shared. Based on pairwise subsampling, the degree of clonotype sharing among donors was expected to be affected by sequencing depth. Because the study included a small number of donors, the genetic and exposure-history diversity represented was limited. Only blood was sampled, and tissue TCR repertoires likely differ from those in blood.

CDR1 and CDR2 (MDHEN, SYDVKM) derive from the germline V gene. Reading from cysteine to phenylalanine, the CDR3 counts 13 amino acids. Left in the record is the CDR3 DNA by itself, 39 bases read in frame from the first base. Cut back by 6 bases and 2 bases, the V and J ends lie 8 bases apart. The donors were healthy, HIV-negative adults who had no recently reported acute infections or vaccinations. Every donor was a Caucasian adult living in Nashville, Tennessee, USA. CD4+ T cells were enriched by magnetic negative selection, after which naive cells were positively selected on CD45RA and the negative fraction was taken as the memory subset. Blood was collected by leukapheresis, and PBMCs were isolated by Ficoll-Histopaque density gradient centrifugation and then cryopreserved in liquid nitrogen vapor phase. Purity and quantity of every magnetically sorted T cell population were checked by analytical flow cytometry. Genomic DNA was isolated from every sorted fraction and measured by UV absorbance on a Nanodrop 2000c.

Using the deep immunoSEQ assay, multiplex PCR amplified TCR CDR3 regions from genomic DNA. Extracted genomic DNA from each cell subset was spread evenly across all wells of several immunoSEQ 96-well plates, with each plate serving as a replicate. Each replicate PCR for sorted subsets received about 200 ng genomic DNA, equal to tens of thousands of T cell genomes. Purified libraries were quantified with a Qubit 3.0 fluorometer, sized on a Bioanalyzer 2100, and re-quantified with the KAPA Library Quantification kit. A separate single-read 150-cycle Illumina NextSeq 550 flow cell was used to sequence each immunoSEQ 96-well plate. In the original analysis: Because the immunoSEQ output held only junctional sequences and lacked quality scores, the filtering could not match the filtering applied to full-length reads. Sequences were annotated with PyIR, a Python wrapper for IgBLAST v1.9, using IMGT germline references to assign V/J genes and CDR3. Reads were filtered out if the reads had weak V/J assignments (E-value above 1e-6), no CDR3, stop codons, out-of-frame junctions, or ambiguous translated residues. V3J clonotypes were defined as sequences sharing the same inferred V gene, J gene, and CDR3 amino acid sequence. Percentage overlap between repertoires was calculated by dividing the number of shared unique clonotypes by the size of the smaller repertoire. RTK rarefaction, the Chao1 estimator, and Recon v2.1 estimates of unobserved clonotypes were used to assess repertoire richness. Generation probabilities were computed with OLGA for all TCRbeta clonotypes obtained by the gDNA method from a few donors. Imported from immuneACCESS, the table was reduced by TCRdb to in-frame sequences with V and J called. These copies leave out some clones; in studies compared against another copy, an unresolved V gene accounts for under half, and the cause of the remainder is not known. That table is the source of V, J and clone size, and D and trimming were worked out from the DNA. The sample table lists 1.6 million or so clones, 98% of them with a count of one. The ten top clones hold 0.36% of the sample.

Worth noting for this clone: Its specific antigen is unknown. Within one base of it there is no much larger clone, and no base qualities were kept.

The source material was naive CD4+ T cells sorted from blood. The cell subset or site label corresponds to: CD45RA+ positively selected. Recombination connected TRBV28 to TRBJ2-1, and possibly TRBD2, on 5 matching bases. The TCR sequence derives from a man in his thirties or forties in good health. The DNA sequence is TGTGCCAGCAGGGACTCGGCCTACAATGAGCAGTTCTTC. It translates to CASRDSAYNEQFF.